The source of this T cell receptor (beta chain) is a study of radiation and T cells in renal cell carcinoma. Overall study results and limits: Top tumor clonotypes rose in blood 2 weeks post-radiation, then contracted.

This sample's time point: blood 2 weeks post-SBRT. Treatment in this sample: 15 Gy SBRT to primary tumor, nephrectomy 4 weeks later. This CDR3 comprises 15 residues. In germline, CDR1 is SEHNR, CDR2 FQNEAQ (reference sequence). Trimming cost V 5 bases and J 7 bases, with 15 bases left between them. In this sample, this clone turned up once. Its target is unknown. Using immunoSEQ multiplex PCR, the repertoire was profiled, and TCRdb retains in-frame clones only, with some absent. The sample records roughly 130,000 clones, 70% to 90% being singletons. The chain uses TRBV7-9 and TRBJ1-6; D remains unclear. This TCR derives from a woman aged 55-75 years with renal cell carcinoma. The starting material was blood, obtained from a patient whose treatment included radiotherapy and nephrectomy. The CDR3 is CASSQGGVGNSPLHF. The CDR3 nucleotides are TGTGCCAGCAGCCAAGGTGGGGTGGGGAATTCACCCCTCCACTTT.